This passage covers 13 T cell receptor beta chains from one sample sequenced in a study of OX40 agonist ivuxolimab in advanced cancers. Produced via immunoSEQ multiplex PCR; TCRdb's table is partial and in-frame only. This sample has some 64,000 clones; roughly 85% occur once, and the top ten carry approximately 0.76%. The starting material was CD4+ or CD8+ T cells sorted from blood, obtained in a trial of the OX40 agonist ivuxolimab. The receptors were sampled from an adult with an advanced solid tumor such as melanoma, head and neck, liver or kidney cancer.

The chain employs TRBV7-8 and TRBJ2-2, with TRBD2 identical over 11 bases. This CDR3 comprises 14 residues. With 5 bases clipped from V and 7 bases from J, the junction kept 3 bases outside the gene matches. Germline CDR1 is SGHVS and CDR2 is FQNEAQ. The CDR3 region is CASSETSGDGELFF. The DNA of the CDR3 is TGTGCCAGCAGCGAGACTAGCGGGGACGGGGAGCTGTTTTTT.

The rearrangement uses TRBV2 and TRBJ1-2; possible D gene TRBD1, 6 bases. The V end was cut by 3 bases, the J end by 2 bases, with 10 bases between. Germline-derived CDR1 and CDR2 are SNHLY and FYNNEI. The length of the CDR3 is 14 residues. The CDR3 DNA sequence: TGTGCCAGCAGTGAGTCAACAGGGAACTATGGCTACACCTTC. This gives the protein CASSESTGNYGYTF. The complete variable domain, with remaining parts taken from reference TRBV2 and TRBJ1-2, reads EPEVTQTPSHQVTQMGQEVILRCVPISNHLYFYWYRQILGQKVEFLVSFYNNEISEKSEIFDDQFSVERPDGSNFTLKIRSTKLEDSAMYFCASSESTGNYGYTFGSGTRLTVV.

The chain recombines TRBV7-2 with TRBJ2-6, with TRBD1 as a possible D gene (6 bases). Germline V gene lookup returns CDR1 SGHTA and CDR2 FQGNSA. The CDR3 sequence is 17 residues long. Trimming pared 5 bases from V and 2 bases from J, leaving 16 bases between. The CDR3 reads CASSQTGQRAGANVLTF. Here the CDR3 DNA reads TGTGCCAGCAGCCAGACAGGCCAACGCGCTGGGGCCAACGTCCTGACTTTC.

The chain couples TRBV30 to TRBJ2-3; D is perhaps TRBD1 or TRBD2 (6 bases each). The length of the CDR3 is 16 residues. Germline assignment: CDR1 GTSNPN and CDR2 SVGIG (reference sequence). The V end was cut by 2 bases, the J end by 2 bases, with 17 bases between. As DNA, the CDR3 is TGTGCCTGGAGTCTTGGAGGGGGAACTTCCACAGATACGCAGTATTTT. The encoded protein is CAWSLGGGTSTDTQYF.

This sequence joins TRBV21-1 and TRBJ2-4. TRBV21-1 is recorded as a pseudogene. This CDR3 is 15 amino acids long. CDR3 coding DNA: TGTGCCAGCAGCAAAGAGGTTCCTCATGGGAACATTCAGTACTTC. It yields the protein CASSKEVPHGNIQYF.

V usage is TRBV5-1 and J usage is TRBJ2-3; 7 positions match TRBD2. Germline V gives CDR1 SGHRS, CDR2 YFSETQ. The J segment lost 1 base and the V segment lost 6 bases, leaving 8 bases of the junction unmatched. The CDR3 totals 15 residues. The CDR3 reads CASTLGSGGTDTQYF. The DNA for the CDR3 is TGCGCCAGCACTTTAGGGAGCGGGGGCACAGATACGCAGTATTTT.

This CDR3 reads CAISPGQNYEQYF. The CDR3 nucleotides read TGTGCCATCAGCCCGGGACAGAACTACGAGCAGTACTTC. The chain has TRBV10-3 and TRBJ2-7, with TRBD1 identical over 7 bases. Germline V gene lookup returns CDR1 ENHRY and CDR2 SYGVKD. V shed 6 bases, J shed 3 bases, and the junction held 5 bases outside the gene matches. This CDR3 region has 13 residues.

The chain recombines TRBV6-5 with TRBJ2-1; 8 bases agree with TRBD2. Losses at the gene ends were 5 bases for V and 3 bases for J; bases not matched to a gene: 6. The CDR3 covers 15 residues. The V gene's germline CDR1 is MNHEY and CDR2 SVGAGI. DNA of the CDR3: TGTGCCAGCAGTAACCACGCGGGGGGCTACAATGAGCAGTTCTTC. It specifies CASSNHAGGYNEQFF.

The V and J genes are TRBV5-8 and TRBJ1-1; D not resolved. The CDR3 is 13 amino acids. Trimming removed 0 bases from V and 4 bases from J, with 7 bases in between. In germline, CDR1 is SGHTS, CDR2 YDEGEE. The CDR3 here is CASSLERFTEAFF. In DNA form, the CDR3 reads TGTGCCAGCAGCTTGGAGAGGTTCACTGAAGCTTTCTTT. Full variable domain (missing parts from reference TRBV5-8 and TRBJ1-1): EAGVTQSPTHLIKTRGQQATLRCSPISGHTSVYWYQQALGLGLQFLLWYDEGEERNRGNFPPRFSGRQFPNYSSELNVNALELEDSALYLCASSLERFTEAFFGQGTRLTVV.

This chain connects TRBV19 to TRBJ2-2, with D unclear. This CDR3 is 12 amino acids long. V dropped 4 bases and J dropped 8 bases, with 8 bases sitting between them. Germline lookup yields CDR1 LNHDA and CDR2 SQIVND (reference sequence). The DNA of the CDR3 is TGTGCCAGTAGTACCTCGGTGGGGGAGCTGTTTTTT. Its protein product is CASSTSVGELFF.

The chain combines TRBV13 with TRBJ2-1, with D maybe TRBD2 (7 bases). The CDR3 is 13 amino acids. Between the trimmed V and J ends, which lost 7 bases and 10 bases, there was a span of 17 bases. Germline V gene lookup returns CDR1 PRHDT and CDR2 FYEKMQ (reference sequence). As DNA, the CDR3 is TGTGCCAGCACCGCCCCCGGGGGGCGAGAGCAGTTCTTC. This sequence encodes CASTAPGGREQFF. The complete variable domain, with remaining parts taken from reference TRBV13 and TRBJ2-1, reads AAGVIQSPRHLIKEKRETATLKCYPIPRHDTVYWYQQGPGQDPQFLISFYEKMQSDKGSIPDRFSAQQFSDYHSELNMSSLELGDSALYFCASTAPGGREQFFGPGTRLTVL.

This clone was seen just once. This chain joins TRBV30 and TRBJ2-3; D not resolved. The V gene's germline CDR1 is GTSNPN and CDR2 SVGIG (reference sequence). This CDR3 is built from 11 residues. V lost 4 bases and J 5 bases, leaving 7 bases between the germline ends. The chain's CDR3 is CAWNPVDTQYF. CDR3 nucleotide sequence: TGTGCCTGGAACCCTGTAGATACGCAGTATTTT.

J is TRBJ1-1 and V is TRBV6-5; D gene unclear. Germline-derived CDR1 and CDR2 are MNHEY and SVGAGI. The CDR3 has 14 amino acids. Trimming stripped 6 bases from V and 0 bases from J, with 11 bases between. CDR3 DNA sequence: TGTGCCAGCAGCCTATGGAGGATGAACACTGAAGCTTTCTTT. Its translation is CASSLWRMNTEAFF.